These 17 T cell receptor beta chains share one sample of origin, sequenced in a study of blood T cells in healthy people across ages. PCR was performed a second time for roughly 7 to 11 cycles using a sample-barcoded 5' primer and a J-beta primer mix. Using its own MiXCR run on the 5' RACE reads, TCRdb lists one record per CDR3 protein. The table includes around 990,000 distinct CDR3 sequences, approximately 26% detected once. The data were also submitted as part of a second study, on T cells of mothers and their children.

What was sequenced was blood. These receptor sequences come from a girl aged 2 to 9 in good health.

This clonotype was recorded a few times. This chain links TRBV7-2 with TRBJ1-1, with unresolved D. V was cut by 2 bases and J by 1 base, with 11 bases left in between. CDR3 length equals 15 residues. Germline CDR1 and CDR2: SGHTA and FQGNSA. The CDR3 protein is CASSLRVNGNTEAFF. The CDR3 DNA reads as TGTGCCAGCAGCTTAAGGGTAAATGGGAACACTGAAGCTTTCTTT. Supplemented by reference TRBV7-2 and TRBJ1-1, the full variable domain reads GAGVSQSPSNKVTEKGKDVELRCDPISGHTALYWYRQSLGQGLEFLIYFQGNSAPDKSGLPSDRFSAERTGGSVSTLTIQRTQQEDSAVYLCASSLRVNGNTEAFFGQGTRLTVV.

The chain employs TRBV6-5 and TRBJ1-1; no firm D call. The CDR3 totals 12 residues. Looked up from germline, CDR1 is MNHEY and CDR2 is SVGAGI. Trimming pared 8 bases from V and 1 base from J, leaving 8 bases between. In DNA form, the CDR3 reads TGTGCCAGCGGGCCTCCGAACACTGAAGCTTTCTTT. As protein: CASGPPNTEAFF.

This clonotype has just a few counts. The chain has TRBV24-1 and TRBJ2-2; 7 bases match TRBD2. This CDR3 has 20 residues. The V segment lost 2 bases and the J segment 0 bases; nucleotides outside the gene matches: 14. Germline CDR1 and CDR2: KGHDR and SFDVKD. Here the CDR3 DNA reads TGTGCCACCAGTGATTCCGTTGGGAGGGTCGAGAATCCGAACACCGGGGAGCTGTTTTTT. It yields the protein CATSDSVGRVENPNTGELFF.

The V gene is TRBV10-3, the J gene TRBJ1-1; D perhaps matches TRBD1 (6 bases). The germline V and J ends were trimmed by 6 bases and 3 bases, with 8 bases remaining between them. Germline lookup yields CDR1 ENHRY and CDR2 SYGVKD. This CDR3 contains 12 residues. The CDR3 region has the DNA TGTGCCATCAGCCGGACAGACACTGAAGCTTTCTTT. Its protein is CAISRTDTEAFF.

The chain uses TRBV12-3 or TRBV12-4 and TRBJ2-3; D unclear. V lost 7 bases and J 4 bases, leaving 15 bases between the germline ends. The CDR3 is 14 amino acids. The CDR3 nucleotides read TGTGCCAGCACCCAACGGGTACGAGCAGATACGCAGTATTTT. Its translation is CASTQRVRADTQYF.

There are many counts of this clonotype. This chain uses TRBV7-2 with TRBJ2-5; a possible D gene is TRBD2 (6 bases). Deletions cut 2 bases from V and 3 bases from J, with 10 bases between. Germline V lookup: CDR1 SGHTA, CDR2 FQGNSA. The CDR3 is 14 residues long. The CDR3 DNA reads as TGTGCCAGCAGCTTATCCGGCGGGGAAGAGACCCAGTACTTC. Residues: CASSLSGGEETQYF.

The rearrangement joins TRBV10-3 to TRBJ2-6; D is ambiguous. Germline CDR1 reads ENHRY; CDR2 reads SYGVKD. V was clipped by 5 bases and J by 1 base, with 3 bases between them. CDR3 size: 13 residues. CDR3 DNA: TGTGCCATCAGTAGTTCTGGGGCCAACGTCCTGACTTTC. Its protein product is CAISSSGANVLTF.

A remark on this clonotype: The conserved phenylalanine or tryptophan is not found at the CDR3 terminus, so this likely reflects a read error. V is TRBV7-9 and J is TRBJ1-1; no firm D call. V shed 6 bases and J shed 1 base, with 6 bases lying between them. There are 12 residues in the CDR3. The germline gives CDR1 SEHNR, CDR2 FQNEAQ (reference sequence). The CDR3 protein is CASRRENTEAFL. CDR3 bases: TGTGCCAGCAGGAGGGAGAACACTGAAGCTTTCCTT.

The chain employs TRBV29-1 and TRBJ1-1; D possibly corresponds to TRBD1 (6 bases). Germline V gene sequence: CDR1 SQVTM, CDR2 ANQGSEA. Trimming stripped 7 bases from V and 5 bases from J, with 17 bases between. The CDR3 runs to 13 residues. CDR3 sequence: CSAGEGDNTEAFF. Written as DNA, the CDR3 is TGCAGCGCCGGGGAGGGGGATAATACTGAAGCTTTCTTT.

This sequence joins TRBV27 and TRBJ2-5; perhaps D is TRBD1 or TRBD2 (5 bases each). Germline CDR1 and CDR2: MNHEY and SMNVEV (reference sequence). Trimming removed 5 bases from V and 2 bases from J, with 15 bases in between. The CDR3 length is 15 residues. The CDR3 region is CASSTRWGRQETQYF. Here the CDR3 DNA reads TGTGCCAGCAGTACACGGTGGGGGAGACAAGAGACCCAGTACTTC.

The gene calls are TRBV2 and TRBJ2-5, with D unclear. The assigned J gene may be wrong: the sequence end matches TRBJ2-7 better. Germline loops: CDR1 SNHLY, CDR2 FYNNEI. This CDR3 region has 13 residues. The CDR3 DNA is TGTGCCAGCAGTGAAGCCTTAGTCCACGAGCAGTACTTC. Encoded protein: CASSEALVHEQYF.

This clonotype was picked up a small number of times. The genes are TRBV5-6 and TRBJ2-3, with TRBD2 as a possible D gene (6 bases). With 4 bases removed from V and 3 bases from J, the gap between germline ends came to 24 bases. The length of the CDR3 is 18 residues. The germline CDR1 and CDR2 sequences are SGHDT and YYEEEE. In nucleotides, the CDR3 is TGTGCCAGCAGCGTTGGTTCTAGCGCGCGCTTACGGACAGATACGCAGTATTTT. Translation gives CASSVGSSARLRTDTQYF.

The chain is built from TRBV20-1 and TRBJ2-5; possibly TRBD1 or TRBD2 for D (7 bases each). The end of the DNA fits TRBJ2-1 better, so the J call may be wrong. From germline, CDR1 is DFQATT and CDR2 SNEGSKA (reference sequence). The CDR3 contains 14 residues. The DNA of the CDR3 is TGCAGTGCTAGAGTCAGGGGGGGATACAATGAGCAGTTCTTC. This encodes CSARVRGGYNEQFF.

This rearrangement joins TRBV20-1 to TRBJ2-7; TRBD1 matches 9 bases. The CDR3 runs 14 residues. Trimming at V came to 6 bases and at J to 3 bases, leaving 9 bases not matched to a gene. CDR1 and CDR2 from the germline V gene are DFQATT and SNEGSKA (reference sequence). The CDR3: CSATLDRGDYEQYF. As DNA, the CDR3 is TGCAGTGCAACCCTGGACAGGGGAGACTACGAGCAGTACTTC.

J is TRBJ2-7 and V is TRBV14; 7 nucleotides agree with TRBD1. From germline, CDR1 is SGHDN and CDR2 FVKESK. The V gene end was trimmed by 1 base and the J gene end by 2 bases; junction bases not matched to a gene: 5. This CDR3 is built from 15 residues. Here the CDR3 reads CASSQGIQGAYEQYF. The CDR3, as DNA: TGTGCCAGCAGCCAAGGGATCCAGGGGGCCTACGAGCAGTACTTC.

This chain uses TRBV29-1 with TRBJ1-2; D uncertain. The CDR3 spans 11 residues. Germline loops: CDR1 SQVTM, CDR2 ANQGSEA. V dropped 4 bases and J dropped 5 bases, with 8 bases sitting between them. The CDR3 reads CSVADPYGYTF. The DNA of the CDR3 is TGCAGCGTTGCCGACCCTTATGGCTACACCTTC.

This clonotype was found once. The chain couples TRBV5-1 to TRBJ2-7, with 7 bases fitting TRBD1. The CDR3 length is 16 residues. V shed 0 bases, J shed 2 bases, and the junction held 8 bases outside the gene matches. Germline CDR1 is SGHRS and CDR2 is YFSETQ. CDR3 sequence reads: CASSLAQGTATYEQYF. The DNA for the CDR3 is TGCGCCAGCAGCTTGGCCCAGGGGACAGCTACCTACGAGCAGTACTTC.